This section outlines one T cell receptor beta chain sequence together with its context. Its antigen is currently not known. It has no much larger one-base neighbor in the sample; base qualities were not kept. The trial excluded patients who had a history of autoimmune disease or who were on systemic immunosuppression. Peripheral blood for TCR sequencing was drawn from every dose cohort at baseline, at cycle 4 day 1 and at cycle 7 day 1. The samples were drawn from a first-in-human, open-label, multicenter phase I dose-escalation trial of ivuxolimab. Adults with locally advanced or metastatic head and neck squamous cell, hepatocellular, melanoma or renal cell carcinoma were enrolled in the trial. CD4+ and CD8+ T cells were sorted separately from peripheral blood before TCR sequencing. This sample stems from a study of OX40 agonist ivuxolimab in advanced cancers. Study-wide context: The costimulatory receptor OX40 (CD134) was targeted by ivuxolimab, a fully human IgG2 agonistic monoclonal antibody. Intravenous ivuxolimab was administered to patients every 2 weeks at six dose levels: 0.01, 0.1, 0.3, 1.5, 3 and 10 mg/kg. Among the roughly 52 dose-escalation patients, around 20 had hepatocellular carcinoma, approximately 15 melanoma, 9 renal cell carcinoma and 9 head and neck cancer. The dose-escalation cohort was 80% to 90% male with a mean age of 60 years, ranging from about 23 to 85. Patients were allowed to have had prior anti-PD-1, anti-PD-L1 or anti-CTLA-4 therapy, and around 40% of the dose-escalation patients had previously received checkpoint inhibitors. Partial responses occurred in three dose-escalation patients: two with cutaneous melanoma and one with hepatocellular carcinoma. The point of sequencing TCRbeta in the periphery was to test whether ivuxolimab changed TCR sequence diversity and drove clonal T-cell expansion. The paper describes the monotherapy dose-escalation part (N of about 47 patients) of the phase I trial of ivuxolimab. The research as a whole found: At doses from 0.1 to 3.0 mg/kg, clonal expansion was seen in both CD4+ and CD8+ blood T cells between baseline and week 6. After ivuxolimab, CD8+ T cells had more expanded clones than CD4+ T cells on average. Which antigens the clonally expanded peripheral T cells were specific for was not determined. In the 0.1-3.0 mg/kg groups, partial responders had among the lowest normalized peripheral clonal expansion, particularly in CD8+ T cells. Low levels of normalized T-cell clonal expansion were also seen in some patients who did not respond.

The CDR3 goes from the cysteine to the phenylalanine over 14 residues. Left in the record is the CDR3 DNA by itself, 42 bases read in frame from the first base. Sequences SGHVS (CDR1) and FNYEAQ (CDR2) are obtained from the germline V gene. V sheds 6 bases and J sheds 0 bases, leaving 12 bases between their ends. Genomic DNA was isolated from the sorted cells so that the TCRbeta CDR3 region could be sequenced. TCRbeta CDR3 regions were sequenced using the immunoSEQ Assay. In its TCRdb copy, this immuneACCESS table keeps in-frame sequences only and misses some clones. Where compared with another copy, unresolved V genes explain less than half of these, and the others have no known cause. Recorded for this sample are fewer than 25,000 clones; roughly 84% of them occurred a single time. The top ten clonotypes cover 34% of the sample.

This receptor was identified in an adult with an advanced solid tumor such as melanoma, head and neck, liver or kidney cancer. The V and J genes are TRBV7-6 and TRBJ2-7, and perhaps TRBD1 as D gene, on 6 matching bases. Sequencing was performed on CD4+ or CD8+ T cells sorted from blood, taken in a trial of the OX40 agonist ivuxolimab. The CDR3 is CASSPRDTSYEQYF. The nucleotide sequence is TGTGCCAGCAGTCCCCGGGACACCTCCTACGAGCAGTACTTC.